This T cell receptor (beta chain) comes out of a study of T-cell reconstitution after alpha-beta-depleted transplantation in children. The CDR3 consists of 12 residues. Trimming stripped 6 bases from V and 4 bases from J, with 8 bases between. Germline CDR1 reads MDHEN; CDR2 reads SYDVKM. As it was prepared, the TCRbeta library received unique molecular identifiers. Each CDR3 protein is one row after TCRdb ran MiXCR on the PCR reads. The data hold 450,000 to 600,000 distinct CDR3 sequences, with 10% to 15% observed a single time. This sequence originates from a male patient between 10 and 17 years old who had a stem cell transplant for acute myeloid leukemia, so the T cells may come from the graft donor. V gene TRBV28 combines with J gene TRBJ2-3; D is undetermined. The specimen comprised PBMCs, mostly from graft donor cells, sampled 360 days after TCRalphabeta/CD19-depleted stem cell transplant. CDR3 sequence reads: CASSVDADTQYF. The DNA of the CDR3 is TGTGCCAGCAGCGTGGACGCAGATACGCAGTATTTT.